Below are 3 T cell receptor beta chains sequenced from a single sample in a study of patients and donors after allogeneic stem cell transplantation. Each CDR3 protein is one row after TCRdb ran MiXCR on the RT-PCR reads. Of about 960,000 distinct CDR3 sequences in the sample, approximately 19% are singletons; the top ten hold 5.5% to 6.5%. The sequenced sample consisted of blood, either unsorted or a sorted T cell fraction (not recorded which). The source of these receptors is a human donor who was either an allogeneic HSCT recipient or a stem cell or donor lymphocyte infusion donor (not recorded which). It is not recorded whose cells these are; they may come from a transplant donor.

This chain joins TRBV10-3 and TRBJ2-2; no reliable D call. V was trimmed by 2 bases and J by 1 base, leaving 8 bases between them. The length of the CDR3 is 15 residues. CDR1 and CDR2 (germline): ENHRY, SYGVKD. CDR3 region: CAISERVGNTGELFF. The DNA of the CDR3 is TGTGCCATCAGTGAGCGGGTAGGGAACACCGGGGAGCTGTTTTTT.

This clonotype appeared a few times. The chain is built from TRBV7-2 and TRBJ1-5; D unclear. V was shortened by 5 bases and J by 6 bases, with 11 bases between the two germline ends. Germline assignment: CDR1 SGHTA and CDR2 FQGNSA. CDR3 length: 13 amino acids. The CDR3 bases are TGTGCCAGCAGCCTATTGTCTCCTCAGCCCCAGCATTTT. This gives the protein CASSLLSPQPQHF.

This chain uses TRBV20-1 with TRBJ2-5, with D perhaps matching TRBD2 (6 bases). Per the germline V gene, CDR1 is DFQATT and CDR2 is SNEGSKA (reference sequence). This CDR3 has 13 amino acids. V was trimmed by 3 bases and J by 1 base, leaving 9 bases between them. The CDR3 loop reads CSASPTSQETQYF. DNA of the CDR3: TGCAGTGCTAGTCCGACTAGCCAAGAGACCCAGTACTTC.